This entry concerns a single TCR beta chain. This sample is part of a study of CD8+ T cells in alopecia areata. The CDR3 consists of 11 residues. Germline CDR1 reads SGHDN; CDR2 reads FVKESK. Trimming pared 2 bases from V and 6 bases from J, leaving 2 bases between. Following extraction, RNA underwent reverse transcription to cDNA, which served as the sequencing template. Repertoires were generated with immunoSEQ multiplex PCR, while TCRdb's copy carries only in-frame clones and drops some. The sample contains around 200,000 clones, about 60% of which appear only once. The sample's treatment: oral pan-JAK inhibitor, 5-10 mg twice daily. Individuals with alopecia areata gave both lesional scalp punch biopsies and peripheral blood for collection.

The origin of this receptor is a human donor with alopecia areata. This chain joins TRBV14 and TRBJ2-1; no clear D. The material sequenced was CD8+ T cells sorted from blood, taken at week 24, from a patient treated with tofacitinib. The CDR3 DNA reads TGTGCCAGCAGCCAAACCAATGAGCAGTTCTTC. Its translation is CASSQTNEQFF.